These 4 T cell receptor beta chains originate from one sample sequenced in a study of T cells in Graves' hyperthyroidism and ophthalmopathy. TCR beta CDR3 regions were amplified from RNA. Initially, a first-round RT-PCR of the TCR CDR3 employed the HTBI primer set. TCRdb re-derived calls from the multiplex PCR reads in MiXCR, one entry per CDR3 protein. The repertoire holds around 500,000 distinct CDR3 sequences, with 14% as singletons. Sequencing input: blood. Source of these receptors: a woman aged 35 to 49 with Graves' hyperthyroidism.

The rearrangement joins TRBV12-5 to TRBJ1-5; D unclear. The CDR3 is 13 residues long. In germline, CDR1 is LGHNT, CDR2 FRNRAP. V lost 3 bases and J 6 bases, leaving 9 bases between the germline ends. CDR3 residues: CASGLKGTQPQHF. The CDR3 nucleotides read TGTGCTAGTGGTTTAAAGGGCACTCAGCCCCAGCATTTT.

CDR3 nucleotide sequence: TGTGCCACCAGCAGAGTGTCGGGAGGGTACAATGAGCAGTTCTTC. The encoded protein is CATSRVSGGYNEQFF. J is TRBJ2-1 and V is TRBV15, with TRBD2 identical over 8 bases. The ends lost 1 base at V and 4 bases at J; junction bases unmatched: 3. CDR3 length: 15 amino acids. The V gene's germline CDR1 is LNHNV and CDR2 YYDKDF (reference sequence).

This clonotype appeared a few times. The J gene is TRBJ1-2, the V gene TRBV6-2 or TRBV6-3; D unresolved. The CDR3 spans 11 residues. Germline V gene lookup returns CDR1 MNHEY and CDR2 SVGEGT. The ends were cut back, 7 bases at V and 5 bases at J, with 8 bases in the middle. The CDR3 is CASTPMYGYTF. CDR3 in DNA: TGTGCCAGCACCCCTATGTATGGCTACACCTTC.

This clonotype turned up a few times. The chain links TRBV9 to TRBJ2-3; 7 nucleotides line up with TRBD2. J gave up 2 bases and V 0 bases, and 6 bases lay outside the gene matches. Germline lookup yields CDR1 SGDLS and CDR2 YYNGEE. The CDR3 is 16 amino acids. The DNA for the CDR3 is TGTGCCAGCAGCGTAGTGACGGGAGGAGTCACAGATACGCAGTATTTT. It specifies CASSVVTGGVTDTQYF.